These 21 T cell receptor beta chains were sequenced from one sample in a study of CD8 T cells in Susac syndrome. After extraction with the RNeasy kit, roughly 0.45 to 1 ug of the RNA was reverse transcribed using random hexamers. TCRdb itself ran the immunoSEQ multiplex PCR reads through MiXCR, one entry per CDR3 protein. The sample comprises about 300,000 distinct CDR3 sequences, approximately 90% of which are singletons, and about 0.07% rests with the top ten. Sequenced input: CD4+ T cells from PBMCs. Receptors originate from a human donor with multiple sclerosis.

The chain is built from TRBV2 and TRBJ1-4; 9 bases match TRBD1. Germline CDR1 reads SNHLY; CDR2 reads FYNNEI. Trimming cost V 5 bases and J 8 bases; bases outside gene matches: 9. CDR3 length: 15 residues. The CDR3 here is CASSPSTGGREKLFF. CDR3 coding DNA: TGTGCCAGCAGTCCTTCGACAGGGGGGAGGGAAAAACTGTTTTTT.

V gene TRBV7-2 combines with J gene TRBJ1-1, with D tentatively TRBD1 (5 bases). Trimming took off 7 bases at V and 2 bases at J, with 17 bases between the two ends. The germline CDR1 and CDR2 sequences are SGHTA and FQGNSA. The CDR3 is 15 residues long. The CDR3 reads CASTPTPTANTEAFF. The CDR3 bases are TGTGCCAGCACCCCAACACCGACAGCTAACACTGAAGCTTTCTTT.

The chain couples TRBV7-2 to TRBJ2-7, with D unresolved. V was trimmed by 1 base and J by 2 bases, leaving 3 bases between them. This CDR3 contains 12 residues. Germline loops: CDR1 SGHTA, CDR2 FQGNSA. CDR3 bases: TGTGCCAGCAGCTTAGTTACCTACGAGCAGTACTTC. Translating it yields CASSLVTYEQYF.

This clonotype was seen just once. This chain uses TRBV5-1 with TRBJ2-2; weak D call: TRBD2 (6 bases). This CDR3 is built from 13 residues. Trimming removed 3 bases from V and 6 bases from J, with 9 bases in between. The germline gives CDR1 SGHRS, CDR2 YFSETQ. CDR3 in DNA: TGCGCCAGCAGCTCCGCGGGGTCCGGGGAGCTGTTTTTT. Translation: CASSSAGSGELFF.

The chain couples TRBV19 to TRBJ2-7; 13 bases fit TRBD2. The CDR3 runs to 15 residues. The trim removed 6 bases at V and 4 bases at J, leaving 6 bases unmatched. The germline V gene encodes CDR1 LNHDA and CDR2 SQIVND (reference sequence). Written as DNA, the CDR3 is TGTGCCAGTAGCGGACTAGCGGGGGCCGAATACGAGCAGTACTTC. The encoded protein is CASSGLAGAEYEQYF. The full variable domain, completed using reference TRBV19 and TRBJ2-7, is DGGITQSPKYLFRKEGQNVTLSCEQNLNHDAMYWYRQDPGQGLRLIYYSQIVNDFQKGDIAEGYSVSREKKESFPLTVTSAQKNPTAFYLCASSGLAGAEYEQYFGPGTRLTVT.

The chain recombines TRBV29-1 with TRBJ2-5; D possibly corresponds to TRBD1 (6 bases). The CDR3 length is 15 residues. Germline-derived CDR1 and CDR2 are SQVTM and ANQGSEA. The V end was cut by 6 bases, the J end by 5 bases, with 22 bases between. The CDR3: CSVGRLRGTSETQYF. As DNA, the CDR3 is TGCAGCGTAGGGCGTCTTAGGGGGACAAGTGAGACCCAGTACTTC.

The CDR3 sequence: CSARRPGDHNTEAFF. In DNA, the CDR3 is TGCAGTGCTAGGCGTCCGGGAGACCATAACACTGAAGCTTTCTTT. The rearrangement joins TRBV20-1 to TRBJ1-1, with D unresolved. Germline CDR1 is DFQATT and CDR2 is SNEGSKA (reference sequence). This CDR3 region has 15 residues. Trimming removed 3 bases from V and 2 bases from J, with 16 bases in between.

This chain joins TRBV7-2 and TRBJ1-2, with 7 bases fitting TRBD1. Trimming took 5 bases from V and 4 from J; bases not matched to a gene: 16. Germline lookup yields CDR1 SGHTA and CDR2 FQGNSA. CDR3 length equals 17 residues. The CDR3 spells CASSLGAYRGKGYGYTF. The CDR3 DNA follows: TGTGCCAGCAGCCTAGGGGCCTACAGGGGAAAGGGCTATGGCTACACCTTC. Using reference TRBV7-2 and TRBJ1-2 for the parts outside the CDR3, the full variable domain is GAGVSQSPSNKVTEKGKDVELRCDPISGHTALYWYRQSLGQGLEFLIYFQGNSAPDKSGLPSDRFSAERTGGSVSTLTIQRTQQEDSAVYLCASSLGAYRGKGYGYTFGSGTRLTVV.

The chain carries TRBV29-1 and TRBJ1-1; the D is unclear. V lost 2 bases and J lost 9, with 13 bases in between. The CDR3 contains 12 residues. The germline V gene has CDR1 SQVTM and CDR2 ANQGSEA. Here the CDR3 reads CSVEIEQSQAFF. Written as DNA, the CDR3 is TGCAGCGTTGAAATAGAACAGTCTCAAGCTTTCTTT.

The CDR3 DNA reads as TGTGCCAGCTCACCGGCGTACTCTGGGGCCAACGTCCTGACTTTC. It specifies CASSPAYSGANVLTF. The chain uses TRBV18 and TRBJ2-6, with D hard to call. CDR3 length: 15 residues. In germline, CDR1 is KGHSH, CDR2 LQKENI. V was shortened by 3 bases and J by 0 bases, with 6 bases between the two germline ends.

The V call is TRBV20-1, the J call TRBJ2-7, with D perhaps TRBD1 or TRBD2 (6 bases each). The CDR3 extends over 13 amino acids. V was cut by 6 bases and J by 5 bases, with 17 bases left in between. The V gene's germline CDR1 is DFQATT and CDR2 SNEGSKA (reference sequence). The CDR3 DNA sequence: TGCAGTGCCCCGGTGGGGGGCTTAGACGAGCAGTACTTC. Protein sequence: CSAPVGGLDEQYF.

The J gene is TRBJ1-4, the V gene TRBV23-1; 8 positions match TRBD1. TRBV23-1 is labeled an ORF, and its function is uncertain. The CDR3 length is 14 residues. V shed 2 bases and J 6 bases; nucleotides not matched to a gene: 2. This CDR3 reads CASSQQGADEKLFF. CDR3 bases: TGCGCCAGCAGTCAACAGGGGGCGGATGAAAAACTGTTTTTT.

This chain connects TRBV29-1 to TRBJ2-1; D is unclear. The CDR3 runs 14 residues. Germline V CDR1 and CDR2: SQVTM, ANQGSEA. V lost 1 base and J 3 bases, leaving 10 bases between the germline ends. The CDR3 reads CSVEVARFYNEQFF. The DNA for the CDR3 is TGCAGCGTTGAAGTGGCGCGGTTCTACAATGAGCAGTTCTTC.

V is TRBV2 and J is TRBJ2-3; the D gene could be TRBD1 or TRBD2 (6 bases each). The germline V gene encodes CDR1 SNHLY and CDR2 FYNNEI. V lost 7 bases, J lost 4 bases, and 9 bases lay in between. The CDR3 sequence is 12 residues long. The CDR3 protein is CASKEGADTQYF. The CDR3 DNA follows: TGTGCCAGCAAGGAGGGGGCAGATACGCAGTATTTT.

The V and J genes are TRBV13 and TRBJ1-4; 8 bases map to TRBD1. The V segment lost 8 bases and the J segment 8 bases; nucleotides outside the gene matches: 13. In germline, CDR1 is PRHDT, CDR2 FYEKMQ (reference sequence). The CDR3 consists of 15 residues. The CDR3: CASGGSGTGGEKLFF. The CDR3 coding sequence is TGTGCCAGCGGAGGGTCCGGGACAGGAGGGGAAAAACTGTTTTTT.

The genes are TRBV6-1 and TRBJ2-7; D is unresolved. The V end lost 7 bases, the J end lost 0 bases, and 19 bases lay between the germline ends. Germline CDR1 is MNHNS and CDR2 is SASEGT. CDR3 length: 16 residues. For the CDR3, the DNA is TGTGCCAGCACCCCTCAGAGATCCTCGAGCTCCTACGAGCAGTACTTC. The encoded protein is CASTPQRSSSSYEQYF.

The DNA of the CDR3 is TGCAGTGCTAGAGGGACTACAACTAGCACAGATACGCAGTATTTT. Its protein is CSARGTTTSTDTQYF. The J gene is TRBJ2-3, the V gene TRBV20-1, with D maybe TRBD2 (6 bases). The CDR3 runs to 15 residues. Germline V lookup: CDR1 DFQATT, CDR2 SNEGSKA (reference sequence). Trimming took 1 base from V and 0 from J, leaving 11 bases between them.

The chain has TRBV6-5 and TRBJ1-5; weak D call: TRBD1 (5 bases). The CDR3 has 16 amino acids. Germline V CDR1 and CDR2: MNHEY, SVGAGI. Trimming left V 0 bases short and J 1 base short, with 10 bases between. CDR3 coding DNA: TGTGCCAGCAGTTACTCAGGGGTAGGAAGCAATCAGCCCCAGCATTTT. As protein: CASSYSGVGSNQPQHF.

This chain links TRBV7-3 with TRBJ2-5; D may correspond to TRBD1 or TRBD2 (6 bases each). This CDR3 spans 14 amino acids. CDR1 is SGHTA and CDR2 is FQGTGA in the germline V gene. V gave up 3 bases and J gave up 5 bases, with 13 bases separating them. The CDR3 loop is CASSFTGGGETQYF. CDR3 nucleotides: TGTGCCAGCAGCTTTACCGGGGGCGGGGAGACCCAGTACTTC.

This chain links TRBV6-6 with TRBJ1-6, with 9 bases that match TRBD1. Germline V CDR1 and CDR2: MNHNY, SVGAGI (reference sequence). Trimming removed 6 bases from V and 8 bases from J; junction bases left unmatched: 5. CDR3 length: 14 amino acids. The DNA for the CDR3 is TGTGCCAGCAGGTGGGACAGGGCTGATTCACCCCTCCACTTT. Translating it yields CASRWDRADSPLHF.

This clonotype has only one observation. The chain combines TRBV4-1 with TRBJ1-2, with D perhaps TRBD1 (5 bases). Trimming cost V 4 bases and J 3 bases, with 21 bases left between them. The germline gives CDR1 MGHRA, CDR2 YSYEKL. The CDR3 consists of 17 residues. The CDR3 loop is CASSRLRPGGIHYGYTF. The CDR3 nucleotides are TGCGCCAGCAGCCGACTACGCCCCGGGGGTATCCACTATGGCTACACCTTC.